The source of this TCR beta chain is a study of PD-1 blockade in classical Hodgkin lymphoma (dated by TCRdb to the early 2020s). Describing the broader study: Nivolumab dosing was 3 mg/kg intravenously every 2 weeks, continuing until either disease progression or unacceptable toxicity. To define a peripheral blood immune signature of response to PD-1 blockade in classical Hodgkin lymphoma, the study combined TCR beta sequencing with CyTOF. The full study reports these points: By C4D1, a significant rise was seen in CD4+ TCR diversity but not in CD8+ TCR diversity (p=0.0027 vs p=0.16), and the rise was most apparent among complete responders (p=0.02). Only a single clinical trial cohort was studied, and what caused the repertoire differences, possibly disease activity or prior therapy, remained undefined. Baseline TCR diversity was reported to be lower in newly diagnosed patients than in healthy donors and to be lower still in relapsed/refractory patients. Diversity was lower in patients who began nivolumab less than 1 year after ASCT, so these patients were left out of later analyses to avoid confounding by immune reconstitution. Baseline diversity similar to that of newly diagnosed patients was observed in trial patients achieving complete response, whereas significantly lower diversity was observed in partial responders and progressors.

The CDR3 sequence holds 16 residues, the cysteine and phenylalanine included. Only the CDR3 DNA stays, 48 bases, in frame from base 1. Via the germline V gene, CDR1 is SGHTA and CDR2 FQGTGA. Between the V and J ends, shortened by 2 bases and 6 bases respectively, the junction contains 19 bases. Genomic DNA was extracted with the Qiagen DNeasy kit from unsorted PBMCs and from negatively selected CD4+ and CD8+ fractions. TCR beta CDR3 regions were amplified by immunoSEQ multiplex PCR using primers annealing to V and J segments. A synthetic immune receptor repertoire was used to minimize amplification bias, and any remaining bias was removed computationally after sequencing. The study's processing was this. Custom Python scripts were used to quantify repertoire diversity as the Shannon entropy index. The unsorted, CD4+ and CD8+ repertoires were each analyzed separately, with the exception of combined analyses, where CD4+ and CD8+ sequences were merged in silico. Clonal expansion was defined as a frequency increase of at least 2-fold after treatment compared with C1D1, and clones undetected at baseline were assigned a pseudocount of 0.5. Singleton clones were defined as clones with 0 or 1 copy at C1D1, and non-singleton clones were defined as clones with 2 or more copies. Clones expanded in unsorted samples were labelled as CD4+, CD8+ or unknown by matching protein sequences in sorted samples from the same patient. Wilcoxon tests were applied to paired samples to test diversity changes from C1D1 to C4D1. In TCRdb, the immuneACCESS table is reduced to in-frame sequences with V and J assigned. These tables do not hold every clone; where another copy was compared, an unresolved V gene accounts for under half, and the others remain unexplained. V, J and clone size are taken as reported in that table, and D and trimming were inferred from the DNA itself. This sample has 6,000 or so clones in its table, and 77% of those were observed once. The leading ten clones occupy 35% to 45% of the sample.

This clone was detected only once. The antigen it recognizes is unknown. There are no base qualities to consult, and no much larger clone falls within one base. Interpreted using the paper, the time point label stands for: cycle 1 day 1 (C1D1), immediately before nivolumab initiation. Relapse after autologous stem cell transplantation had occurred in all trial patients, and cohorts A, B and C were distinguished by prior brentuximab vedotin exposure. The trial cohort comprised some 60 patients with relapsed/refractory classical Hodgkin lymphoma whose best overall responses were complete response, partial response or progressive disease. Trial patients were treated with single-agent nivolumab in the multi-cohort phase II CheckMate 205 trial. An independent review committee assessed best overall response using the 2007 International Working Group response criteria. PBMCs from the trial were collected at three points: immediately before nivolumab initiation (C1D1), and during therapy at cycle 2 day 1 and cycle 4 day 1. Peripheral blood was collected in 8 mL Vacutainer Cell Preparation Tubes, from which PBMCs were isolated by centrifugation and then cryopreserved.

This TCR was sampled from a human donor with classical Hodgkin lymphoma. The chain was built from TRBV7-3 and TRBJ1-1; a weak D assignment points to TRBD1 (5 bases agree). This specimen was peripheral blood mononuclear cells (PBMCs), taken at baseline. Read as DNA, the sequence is TGTGCCAGCAGCTTATTATCGAGGGGACTAGGGGCTGAAGCTTTCTTT. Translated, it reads CASSLLSRGLGAEAFF.